The source of this T cell receptor (beta chain) is a study of chemoradiotherapy in HPV16-positive cancers. Whole-study context: A couple of HPV16-positive patients' cells yielded candidate HPV-specific clones and common motifs. General study points: Candidate HPV-specific clones and E7-related TCR motifs grew in tumor during treatment. The functional HPV-specific definition rests on just a couple of HPV16-positive patients.

Germline CDR1 MGHRA, CDR2 YSYEKL. The CDR3 loop spans 17 amino acids. V gave up 0 bases and J gave up 2 bases; unmatched junction bases: 7. About this clone itself: Its cognate antigen is unknown.

Clones were sequenced by immunoSEQ multiplex PCR, and TCRdb holds only the in-frame ones, with some missing. This repertoire shows over 1,500 clones, about 80% found once; its top ten account for more than 8%. Repeated repertoire sampling spanned the course of chemoradiotherapy. The clonotype originates from a human donor with HPV-associated anogenital cancer. J is TRBJ2-1 and V is TRBV4-1, with TRBD2 identical over 7 bases. The sequences come from tumor tissue, collected from a patient who underwent chemoradiotherapy. The CDR3 sequence: CASSQEFAGDPYNEQFF. For the CDR3, the DNA is TGCGCCAGCAGCCAAGAATTTGCGGGAGATCCCTACAATGAGCAGTTCTTC.